One sample yielded the 29 T cell receptor beta chains listed below, sequenced in a study of T cells after yellow fever vaccination. One entry per CDR3 protein, called by TCRdb with MiXCR from the 5' RACE reads. The data contain roughly 350,000 distinct CDR3 sequences, over 4% of them seen just once; the ten biggest clones take up about 22%. The starting material was PBMCs, obtained 5 days after the yellow fever booster vaccination. All receptors derive from a man between 18 and 29 years old who received the YFV17D yellow fever vaccine.

This clonotype was seen a handful of times. The chain carries TRBV14 and TRBJ1-2, with 7 bases identical to TRBD1. CDR3 length: 15 residues. V shed 2 bases and J 2 bases; nucleotides not matched to a gene: 5. The germline V gene has CDR1 SGHDN and CDR2 FVKESK. The CDR3 coding sequence is TGTGCCAGCAGCCAACGGACAGGACTGAACTATGGCTACACCTTC. It translates to CASSQRTGLNYGYTF.

This clonotype has just a few counts. The V gene is TRBV4-2, the J gene TRBJ1-5; D might be TRBD1 (6 bases). CDR1 is LGHNA and CDR2 is YNFKEQ in the germline V gene. Trimming cost V 0 bases and J 5 bases, with 17 bases left between them. There are 17 residues in the CDR3. The CDR3 here is CASSQDWGQGYDQPQHF. Written as DNA, the CDR3 is TGTGCCAGCAGCCAAGATTGGGGCCAGGGGTATGATCAGCCCCAGCATTTT.

This clonotype has only a few counts. This chain links TRBV12-3 or TRBV12-4 with TRBJ1-2; D gene unclear. The CDR3 totals 15 residues. Trimming cost V 0 bases and J 7 bases, with 15 bases left between them. As DNA, the CDR3 is TGTGCCAGCAGTTTAGCGCCGGGAGGAGAGGCTGGCTACACCTTC. Translating gives CASSLAPGGEAGYTF.

The chain recombines TRBV5-1 with TRBJ2-3; possibly TRBD1 or TRBD2 for D (5 bases each). Between the trimmed V and J ends, which lost 3 bases and 4 bases, there was a span of 15 bases. Germline assignment: CDR1 SGHRS and CDR2 YFSETQ. This CDR3 has 15 amino acids. The CDR3 loop is CASSSDPRGADTQYF. The CDR3 DNA is TGCGCCAGCAGCTCTGACCCCCGGGGCGCAGATACGCAGTATTTT.

This clonotype turned up a few times. The rearrangement joins TRBV18 to TRBJ1-1; TRBD1 agrees at 9 bases. The CDR3 totals 14 residues. J lost 4 bases, V lost 4 bases, and 4 bases had no gene match. Germline CDR1 reads KGHSH; CDR2 reads LQKENI. In nucleotides, the CDR3 is TGTGCCAGCTCACACGAGACAGGGGGCACTGAAGCTTTCTTT. Translated, it gives CASSHETGGTEAFF.

This clonotype appeared many times. This chain uses TRBV10-2 with TRBJ2-5, with TRBD1 matching 7 bases. This CDR3 is built from 14 residues. CDR1 WSHSY and CDR2 SAAADI come from the germline V gene. With V trimmed by 4 bases and J by 4 bases, 6 bases remained unmatched. The CDR3 sequence: CASSGQGTGETQYF. DNA of the CDR3: TGCGCCAGCAGTGGACAGGGAACGGGAGAGACCCAGTACTTC.

This clonotype was counted a few times. The V gene is TRBV13, the J gene TRBJ1-2; 8 bases map to TRBD1. The CDR3 spans 13 residues. Germline V gene lookup returns CDR1 PRHDT and CDR2 FYEKMQ (reference sequence). V lost 5 bases to trimming and J lost 8 bases; unmatched junction nucleotides: 7. CDR3 region: CASSQTGEDGYTF. DNA for the CDR3: TGTGCCAGCAGCCAGACAGGGGAGGACGGCTACACCTTC.

This clonotype was seen more than once but under ten times. This chain joins TRBV20-1 and TRBJ1-2; a weak D match, TRBD1 (5 bases). CDR1 and CDR2 from the germline V gene are DFQATT and SNEGSKA (reference sequence). This CDR3 is 12 amino acids long. Trimming removed 3 bases from V and 6 bases from J, with 11 bases in between. The chain's CDR3 is CSARRGVDGYTF. The CDR3 DNA sequence: TGCAGTGCTAGGAGGGGAGTAGATGGCTACACCTTC.

This clonotype has ten or more counts. V usage is TRBV7-3 and J usage is TRBJ2-3, with 12 bases aligning to TRBD1. Trimming removed 5 bases from V and 4 bases from J; junction bases left unmatched: 7. Germline V gives CDR1 SGHTA, CDR2 FQGTGA. This CDR3 is built from 16 residues. CDR3 region: CASSPLGTGGADTQYF. The CDR3 coding sequence is TGTGCCAGCAGCCCCTTGGGGACAGGGGGCGCAGATACGCAGTATTTT.

This clonotype was picked up many times. The chain has TRBV7-2 and TRBJ2-3, with TRBD2 matching over 9 bases. The CDR3 has 14 amino acids. Germline V gene data show CDR1 as SGHTA and CDR2 as FQGNSA. V gave up 3 bases and J gave up 3 bases; unmatched junction bases: 1. The CDR3 sequence: CASSFGLATDTQYF. CDR3 coding DNA: TGTGCCAGCAGCTTCGGACTAGCGACAGATACGCAGTATTTT.

This clonotype was detected a few times. The chain employs TRBV12-3 or TRBV12-4 and TRBJ2-2, with 9 bases that match TRBD1. The length of the CDR3 is 16 residues. The ends lost 5 bases at V and 6 bases at J; junction bases unmatched: 10. The CDR3 loop reads CASSTGTGRSPGELFF. DNA of the CDR3: TGTGCCAGCAGTACCGGGACAGGGAGGAGCCCCGGGGAGCTGTTTTTT.

This clonotype came up a few times. The rearrangement links TRBV7-9 to TRBJ1-1; D not resolved. Germline CDR1 is SEHNR and CDR2 is FQNEAQ (reference sequence). The ends were cut back, 3 bases at V and 4 bases at J, with 6 bases in the middle. The CDR3 loop spans 12 amino acids. For the CDR3, the DNA is TGTGCCAGCAGCTTTCTATCCACTGAAGCTTTCTTT. Its translation is CASSFLSTEAFF.

J is TRBJ1-1 and V is TRBV7-6; no definite D call. Germline V gives CDR1 SGHVS, CDR2 FNYEAQ. The CDR3 has 13 amino acids. V lost 0 bases and J 8 bases, leaving 10 bases between the germline ends. CDR3 sequence reads: CASSLALTGEAFF. The CDR3 DNA reads TGTGCCAGCAGCTTAGCGTTGACGGGGGAAGCTTTCTTT.

This clonotype has just a few counts. The chain carries TRBV7-2 and TRBJ2-3, with D possibly being TRBD1 (5 bases). This CDR3 has 14 amino acids. Germline assignment: CDR1 SGHTA and CDR2 FQGNSA. Trimming cost V 5 bases and J 2 bases, with 11 bases left between them. The CDR3 sequence: CASSRDRLTDTQYF. CDR3 DNA: TGTGCCAGCAGCCGAGACAGACTCACAGATACGCAGTATTTT.

This clonotype was observed a handful of times. V gene TRBV30 combines with J gene TRBJ1-1, with 9 bases aligning to TRBD1. V lost 6 bases to trimming and J lost 0 bases; unmatched junction nucleotides: 5. Germline V lookup: CDR1 GTSNPN, CDR2 SVGIG (reference sequence). The CDR3 runs to 14 residues. CDR3 residues: CACRTGAMNTEAFF. The CDR3 coding sequence is TGTGCCTGCAGGACAGGGGCCATGAACACTGAAGCTTTCTTT. Combining the CDR3 with reference TRBV30 and TRBJ1-1 gives the whole variable domain SQTIHQWPATLVQPVGSPLSLECTVEGTSNPNLYWYRQAAGRGLQLLFYSVGIGQISSEVPQNLSASRPQDRQFILSSKKLLLSDSGFYLCACRTGAMNTEAFFGQGTRLTVV.

This clonotype was recorded at least ten times. This chain uses TRBV19 with TRBJ1-1, with D tentatively TRBD1 (6 bases). Per germline, CDR1 LNHDA and CDR2 SQIVND (reference sequence). Deletions cut 7 bases from V and 5 bases from J, with 11 bases between. CDR3 size: 12 residues. The CDR3 loop reads CASMGGLTEAFF. CDR3 bases: TGTGCCAGTATGGGGGGGCTTACTGAAGCTTTCTTT.

The V gene is TRBV25-1, the J gene TRBJ2-1; no definite D call. V was cut by 2 bases and J by 6 bases, with 8 bases left in between. This CDR3 spans 13 amino acids. The V gene's germline CDR1 is MGHDK and CDR2 SYGVNS. As DNA, the CDR3 is TGTGCCAGCAGTGAACGGATAATCAATGAGCAGTTCTTC. It is translated as CASSERIINEQFF.

This clonotype was seen only a few times. This rearrangement joins TRBV7-2 to TRBJ1-4; tentative D call: TRBD1 (6 bases). Germline V lookup: CDR1 SGHTA, CDR2 FQGNSA. The CDR3 is made up of 13 amino acids. V was trimmed by 2 bases and J by 10 bases, leaving 11 bases between them. CDR3 sequence (DNA): TGTGCCAGCAGCTTATACAGGGAAGGAAAACTGTTTTTT. Its protein is CASSLYREGKLFF.

This clonotype was seen a few times. The chain combines TRBV10-3 with TRBJ1-1; TRBD1 aligns across 8 bases. The CDR3 is made up of 13 amino acids. The V segment lost 10 bases and the J segment 3 bases; nucleotides outside the gene matches: 7. Per the germline V gene, CDR1 is ENHRY and CDR2 is SYGVKD. CDR3 sequence reads: CATDRGSDTEAFF. Here the CDR3 DNA reads TGTGCCACCGACAGGGGCTCGGACACTGAAGCTTTCTTT.

This clonotype showed up many times. The rearrangement links TRBV6-5 to TRBJ1-1, with D hard to call. CDR3 size: 12 residues. Trimming stripped 6 bases from V and 4 bases from J, with 9 bases between. Germline V gene data show CDR1 as MNHEY and CDR2 as SVGAGI. The CDR3 coding sequence is TGTGCCAGCAGCCCCGGGCGCACTGAAGCTTTCTTT. It codes for CASSPGRTEAFF.

The chain couples TRBV12-3 or TRBV12-4 to TRBJ1-4; D gene ambiguous. CDR3 size: 15 residues. V gave up 5 bases and J gave up 0 bases, with 10 bases separating them. In DNA, the CDR3 is TGTGCCAGCAGTCCGGACGGTGCAACTAATGAAAAACTGTTTTTT. Protein: CASSPDGATNEKLFF.

The V gene is TRBV7-2, the J gene TRBJ2-2; D possibly corresponds to TRBD1 (6 bases). The germline gives CDR1 SGHTA, CDR2 FQGNSA. Trimming cost V 2 bases and J 13 bases, with 8 bases left between them. CDR3 length: 11 amino acids. CDR3 region: CASSLFRGLFF. The DNA of the CDR3 is TGTGCCAGCAGCTTATTCAGGGGGCTGTTTTTT.

The table lists this clonotype with many counts. The chain has TRBV4-3 and TRBJ2-1; tentatively, D is TRBD1 (7 bases). This CDR3 has 14 residues. CDR1 and CDR2 (germline): LGHNA, YSLEER. Trimming shortened V by 4 bases and J by 9 bases, and 16 bases separated the two germline ends. The CDR3 nucleotides read TGCGCCAGCAGCCCCTACTCAGGGGGAGGTGAGCAGTTCTTC. Translation gives CASSPYSGGGEQFF.

This clonotype was picked up many times. The V and J genes are TRBV12-5 and TRBJ2-2; D possibly corresponds to TRBD2 (5 bases). Trimming left V 2 bases short and J 5 bases short, with 9 bases between. CDR1 is LGHNT, CDR2 FRNRAP, per germline. The CDR3 has 14 residues. The CDR3 DNA reads TGTGCTAGTGGTTTGCTGGGAGTAACCGGGGAGCTGTTTTTT. This translates into CASGLLGVTGELFF.

This clonotype was seen repeatedly, ten times or more. CDR3 in amino acids: CASSLVGSPGHIQYF. The DNA of the CDR3 is TGTGCCAGCAGCTTAGTCGGCAGCCCTGGTCACATTCAGTACTTC. J is TRBJ2-4 and V is TRBV7-9; no firm D call. V was pared by 1 base and J by 8 bases, with 15 bases between. This CDR3 is built from 15 residues. Looked up from germline, CDR1 is SEHNR and CDR2 is FQNEAQ (reference sequence).

The chain couples TRBV20-1 to TRBJ2-1; 14 nucleotides align to TRBD2. Germline CDR1 is DFQATT and CDR2 is SNEGSKA (reference sequence). The CDR3 sequence is 17 residues long. Trimming at V came to 5 bases and at J to 4 bases, leaving 10 bases not matched to a gene. The CDR3 DNA reads as TGCAGTGCTTTCCCCTCCGGGACTAGCGGGGGTTACAATGAGCAGTTCTTC. Protein: CSAFPSGTSGGYNEQFF.

The J gene is TRBJ2-7, the V gene TRBV5-4, with 14 bases identical to TRBD2. This CDR3 contains 17 residues. V shed 4 bases, J shed 3 bases, and the junction held 9 bases outside the gene matches. The germline V gene encodes CDR1 SGHNT and CDR2 YYREEE (reference sequence). The CDR3 DNA follows: TGTGCCAGCAGCAATGGTAGGGGACTAGCGGGGGTCTACGAGCAGTACGTC. It yields the protein CASSNGRGLAGVYEQYV.

The chain combines TRBV19 with TRBJ2-2; tentatively, D is TRBD1 (5 bases). The germline V gene has CDR1 LNHDA and CDR2 SQIVND (reference sequence). This CDR3 spans 16 amino acids. V was pared by 5 bases and J by 0 bases, with 13 bases between. The chain's CDR3 is CASSSSWGANTGELFF. In DNA, the CDR3 is TGTGCCAGTAGTTCCTCCTGGGGCGCGAACACCGGGGAGCTGTTTTTT.

This clonotype has at least ten counts. J is TRBJ2-2 and V is TRBV5-1, with a weak D call TRBD2 (5 bases). The V end was cut by 1 base, the J end by 6 bases, with 13 bases between. The CDR3 covers 15 residues. Per germline, CDR1 SGHRS and CDR2 YFSETQ. The CDR3 DNA follows: TGCGCCAGCAGCTTGCCCCCAACTAGGGCCGGGGAGCTGTTTTTT. Protein: CASSLPPTRAGELFF. Together with reference TRBV5-1 and TRBJ2-2, the CDR3 gives the full variable domain: KAGVTQTPRYLIKTRGQQVTLSCSPISGHRSVSWYQQTPGQGLQFLFEYFSETQRNKGNFPGRFSGRQFSNSRSEMNVSTLELGDSALYLCASSLPPTRAGELFFGEGSRLTVL.